The clone carrying this T cell receptor beta chain occurred a few times. As yet, its antigen is unknown. Alongside a J-beta primer mix, a sample-barcoded 5' primer served in a second PCR lasting about 7 to 12 cycles. In TCRdb, the 5' RACE reads were re-called with MiXCR into one record per CDR3 protein. The profile covers about 940,000 distinct CDR3 sequences, with roughly 48% appearing a single time and 13% taken by the ten largest. The record originates from a study of blood T cells in healthy people across ages. General study findings and limits: Diversity figures derived from one million T cells were judged to underestimate the true value. Across the age range, TCR beta diversity per million T cells fell in a roughly linear way.

A minimum of 6.5 million PBMCs was isolated per sample. The TCR comes from a man between 25 and 39 years old in good health. Sequenced material: blood.

The CDR3 loop reads CASSLRQSDSPLHF. The CDR3 DNA reads as TGTGCCAGCAGCTTAAGGCAGAGCGATTCACCCCTCCACTTT. The chain combines TRBV7-9 with TRBJ1-6; D gene unclear. CDR3 length equals 14 residues. The germline gives CDR1 SEHNR, CDR2 FQNEAQ (reference sequence). Trimming stripped 2 bases from V and 8 bases from J, with 10 bases between.